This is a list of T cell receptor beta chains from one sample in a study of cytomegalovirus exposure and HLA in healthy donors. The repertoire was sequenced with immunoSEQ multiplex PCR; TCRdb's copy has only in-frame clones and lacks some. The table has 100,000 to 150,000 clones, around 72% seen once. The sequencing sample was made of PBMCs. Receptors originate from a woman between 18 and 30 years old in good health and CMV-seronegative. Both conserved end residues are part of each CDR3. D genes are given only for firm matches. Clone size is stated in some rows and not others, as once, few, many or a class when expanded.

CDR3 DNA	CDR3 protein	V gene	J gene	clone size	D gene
TGTGCCAGCAGCTCCCCCGGAGTCAACAAAAACATTCAGTACTTC	CASSSPGVNKNIQYF	TRBV7-9	TRBJ2-4	once	.
TGTGCCAGCAGTGAGATTCTAGCGGGAGAAGAGCAGTTCTTC	CASSEILAGEEQFF	TRBV6-1	TRBJ2-1	.	TRBD2
TGTGCCAGCAGCTTAATTGATAGCGGTTCCTACGAGCAGTACTTC	CASSLIDSGSYEQYF	TRBV7-9	TRBJ2-7	.	.
TGTGCCAGCAGCGCTAGCGGGAGCACTAGCTACAATGAGCAGTTCTTC	CASSASGSTSYNEQFF	TRBV7-2	TRBJ2-1	.	TRBD2
TGTGCCAGCAGCTTAGTATCTGGCGGGACTCACAATGAGCAGTTCTTC	CASSLVSGGTHNEQFF	TRBV11-2	TRBJ2-1	.	.
TGTGCCAGCAGCTCGGACAGCAACCCCTACGAGCAGTACTTC	CASSSDSNPYEQYF	TRBV7-6	TRBJ2-7	few	.
TGTGCCAGCAGTTTGGGACTAGCGGGAGGATCCAATGAGCAGTTCTTC	CASSLGLAGGSNEQFF	TRBV6-5	TRBJ2-1	few	TRBD2
TGTGCCAGCAGATCCCTGGGCGCGGGGAATGAAGCTTTCTTT	CASRSLGAGNEAFF	TRBV7-9	TRBJ1-1	.	.
TGTGCCAGCAGCCGCGCCGGGAGTTATGGCTACACCTTC	CASSRAGSYGYTF	TRBV14	TRBJ1-2	.	.
TGTGCCAGCAGTGAACAGACAGCCTGGGGAAAACTGTTTTTT	CASSEQTAWGKLFF	TRBV6-1	TRBJ1-4	.	.
TGTGCCAGCTCACAGGGGTACCAAGGCTATGGCTACACCTTC	CASSQGYQGYGYTF	TRBV18	TRBJ1-2	.	.
TGTGCCAGCAGTCAGGGCTACGGCTACAATGAGCAGTTCTTC	CASSQGYGYNEQFF	TRBV6-6	TRBJ2-1	.	.
TGTGCCAGCACCTGGGGGGGAAGGCAGCCCCAGCATTTT	CASTWGGRQPQHF	TRBV6-6	TRBJ1-5	.	.
TGTGCCTGGGGGGGCGGGCTGATACCTGACCGGGGGACCCAGTACTTC	CAWGGGLIPDRGTQYF	TRBV30	TRBJ2-5	few	.
TGCGCCAGCAGCCAACCTCTGCGGGCGCACGGGACAGGGGAACCTAACTATGGCTACACCTTC	CASSQPLRAHGTGEPNYGYTF	TRBV4-1	TRBJ1-2	.	TRBD1
TGCACCAGCAGCCAAGGTAGGGCGGGAGGGCCCCACGAGCAGTACTTC	CTSSQGRAGGPHEQYF	TRBV1	TRBJ2-7	.	.
TGTGCCAGCTCCCTTAAACGAGGGACTGAAGCTTTCTTT	CASSLKRGTEAFF	TRBV6-6	TRBJ1-1	.	.
TGTGCCAGCAGTGAACTGGAGGGGACGCAGTATTTT	CASSELEGTQYF	TRBV2	TRBJ2-3	few	.
TGTGCCTGGAGTGTAACGGACCAAGAGACCCAGTACTTC	CAWSVTDQETQYF	TRBV30	TRBJ2-5	.	.
TGTGCCACCGGCGGGGGTCCTGGGGCCAACGTCCTGACTTTC	CATGGGPGANVLTF	TRBV19	TRBJ2-6	.	TRBD2
TGTGCCAGCGCGAGCTCCTATAATTCACCCCTCCACTTT	CASASSYNSPLHF	TRBV25-1	TRBJ1-6	.	.
TGTGCCTGGAGTGTTATAACAGGGGGAGGCTACACCTTC	CAWSVITGGGYTF	TRBV30	TRBJ1-2	.	TRBD1
TGTGCCAGCAGCTTGGTTCCGACAGGGGGGGGAGAGACCCAGTACTTC	CASSLVPTGGGETQYF	TRBV5-4	TRBJ2-5	.	TRBD1
TGTGCCAGCAGCTTAGACGGGGAGACGGTTTTTAATGAGCAGTTCTTC	CASSLDGETVFNEQFF	TRBV13	TRBJ2-1	.	.
TGTGCCAGCAGCCTGGTGGGACAGGGGGCGCCCGGTGGTGGCTACACCTTC	CASSLVGQGAPGGGYTF	TRBV5-6	TRBJ1-2	.	TRBD1
TGTGCCAGCACAAGGGACAGTTTCATGAACACTGAAGCTTTCTTT	CASTRDSFMNTEAFF	TRBV27	TRBJ1-1	.	TRBD1
TGCGCCAGCAGCCAAGCGGGTCTCCTCCGGGGCTCTGGAAACACCATATATTTT	CASSQAGLLRGSGNTIYF	TRBV4-1	TRBJ1-3	.	.
TGCAGCGCGGACAGGGGGACTGAAGCTTTCTTT	CSADRGTEAFF	TRBV29-1	TRBJ1-1	.	TRBD1
TGTGCCAGTAGCCCCTCACTAGCGACCTACGAGCAGTACTTC	CASSPSLATYEQYF	TRBV19	TRBJ2-7	.	TRBD2
TGTGCCAGCAGGGAGGGACTAGCGGAGGGATATACCTACGAGCAGTACTTC	CASREGLAEGYTYEQYF	TRBV28	TRBJ2-7	.	TRBD2
TGTGCCTGGAGTGCCCTGGCGGGTCAGCCCCAGCATTTT	CAWSALAGQPQHF	TRBV30	TRBJ1-5	.	.
TGCGCCAGCAGCTTGGGACAGGGACATCTGGGCGAGCAGTACTTC	CASSLGQGHLGEQYF	TRBV5-1	TRBJ2-7	.	TRBD1
TGTGCCAGCAGCCCCGGGACAGGGGGTTCTGGAAACACCATATATTTT	CASSPGTGGSGNTIYF	TRBV27	TRBJ1-3	.	TRBD1
TGTGCCAGTGGGCCGAATCCGGACACTGAAGCTTTCTTT	CASGPNPDTEAFF	TRBV9	TRBJ1-1	.	.
TGTGCCTGGAGTACCCTAGCGGGAGTGGCAGATACGCAGTATTTT	CAWSTLAGVADTQYF	TRBV30	TRBJ2-3	.	TRBD2